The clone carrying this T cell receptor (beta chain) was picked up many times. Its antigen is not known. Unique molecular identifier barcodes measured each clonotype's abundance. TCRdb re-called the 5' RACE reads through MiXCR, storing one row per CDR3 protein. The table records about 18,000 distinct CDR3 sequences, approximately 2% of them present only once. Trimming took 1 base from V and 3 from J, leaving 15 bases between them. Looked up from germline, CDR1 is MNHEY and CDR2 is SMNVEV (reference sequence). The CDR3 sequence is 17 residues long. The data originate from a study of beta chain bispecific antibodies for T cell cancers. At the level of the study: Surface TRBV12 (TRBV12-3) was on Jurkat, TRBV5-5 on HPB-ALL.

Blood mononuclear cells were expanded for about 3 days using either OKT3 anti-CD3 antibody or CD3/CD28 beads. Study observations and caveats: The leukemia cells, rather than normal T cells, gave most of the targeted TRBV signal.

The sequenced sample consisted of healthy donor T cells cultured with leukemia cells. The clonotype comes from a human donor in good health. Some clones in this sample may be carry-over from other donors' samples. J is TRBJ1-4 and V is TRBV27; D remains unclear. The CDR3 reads CASSLFVGSSPNEKLFF. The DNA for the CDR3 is TGTGCCAGCAGTTTATTTGTCGGGAGTTCCCCTAATGAAAAACTGTTTTTT.